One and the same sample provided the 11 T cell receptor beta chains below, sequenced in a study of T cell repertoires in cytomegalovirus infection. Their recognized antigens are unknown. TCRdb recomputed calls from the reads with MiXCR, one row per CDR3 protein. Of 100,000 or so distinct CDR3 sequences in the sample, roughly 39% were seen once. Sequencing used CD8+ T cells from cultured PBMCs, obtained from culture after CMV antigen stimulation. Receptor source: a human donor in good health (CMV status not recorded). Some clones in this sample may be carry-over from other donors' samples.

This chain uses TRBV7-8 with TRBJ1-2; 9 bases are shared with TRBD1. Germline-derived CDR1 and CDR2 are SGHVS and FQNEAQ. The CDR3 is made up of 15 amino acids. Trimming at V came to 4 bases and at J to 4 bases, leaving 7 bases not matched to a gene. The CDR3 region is CASSSRGGQGYGYTF. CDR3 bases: TGTGCCAGCAGCTCCCGCGGGGGACAGGGCTATGGCTACACCTTC.

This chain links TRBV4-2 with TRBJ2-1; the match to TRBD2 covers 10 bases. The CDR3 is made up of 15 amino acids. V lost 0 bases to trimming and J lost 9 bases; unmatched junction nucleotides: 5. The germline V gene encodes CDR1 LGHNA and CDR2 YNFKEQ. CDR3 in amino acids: CASSQESGGAGEQFF. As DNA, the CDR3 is TGTGCCAGCAGCCAAGAAAGCGGGGGGGCGGGTGAGCAGTTCTTC.

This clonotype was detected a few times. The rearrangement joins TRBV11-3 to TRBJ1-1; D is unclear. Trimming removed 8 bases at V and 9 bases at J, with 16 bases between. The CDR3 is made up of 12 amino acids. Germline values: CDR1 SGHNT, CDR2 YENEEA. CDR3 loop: CASPRGRFQAFF. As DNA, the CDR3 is TGTGCCAGCCCCCGCGGAAGGTTCCAAGCTTTCTTT.

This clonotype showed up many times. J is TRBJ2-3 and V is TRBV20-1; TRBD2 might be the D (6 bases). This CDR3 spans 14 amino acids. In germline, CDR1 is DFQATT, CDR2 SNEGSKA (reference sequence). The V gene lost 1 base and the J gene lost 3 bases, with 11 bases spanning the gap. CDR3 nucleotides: TGCAGTGCTAGAGCGGGGGTGGGGACAGATACGCAGTATTTT. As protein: CSARAGVGTDTQYF.

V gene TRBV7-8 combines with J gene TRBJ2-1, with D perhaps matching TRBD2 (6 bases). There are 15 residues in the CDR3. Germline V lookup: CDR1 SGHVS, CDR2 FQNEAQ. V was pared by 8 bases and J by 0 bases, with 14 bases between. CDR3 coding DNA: TGTGCCAGCCGGGGGACGGCGAGCTCCTACAATGAGCAGTTCTTC. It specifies CASRGTASSYNEQFF.

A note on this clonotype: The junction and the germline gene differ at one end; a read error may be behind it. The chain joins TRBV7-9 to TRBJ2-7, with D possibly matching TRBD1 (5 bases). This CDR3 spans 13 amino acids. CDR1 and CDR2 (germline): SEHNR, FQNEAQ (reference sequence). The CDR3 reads CANSLARVHEQYF. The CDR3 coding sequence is TGTGCCAACAGCTTAGCCAGGGTACACGAGCAGTACTTC.

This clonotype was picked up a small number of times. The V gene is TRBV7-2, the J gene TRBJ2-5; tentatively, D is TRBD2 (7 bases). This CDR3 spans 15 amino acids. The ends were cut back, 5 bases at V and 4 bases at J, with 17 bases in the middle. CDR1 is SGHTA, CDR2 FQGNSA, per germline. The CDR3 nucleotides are TGTGCCAGCAGCCCCACCCGGGGGGCCCTAGAGACCCAGTACTTC. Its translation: CASSPTRGALETQYF.

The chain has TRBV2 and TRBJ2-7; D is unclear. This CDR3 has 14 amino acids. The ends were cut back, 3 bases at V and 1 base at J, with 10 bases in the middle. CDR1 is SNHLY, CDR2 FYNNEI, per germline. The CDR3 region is CASSEGIGSYEQYF. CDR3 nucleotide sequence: TGTGCCAGCAGTGAGGGAATCGGGTCCTACGAGCAGTACTTC.

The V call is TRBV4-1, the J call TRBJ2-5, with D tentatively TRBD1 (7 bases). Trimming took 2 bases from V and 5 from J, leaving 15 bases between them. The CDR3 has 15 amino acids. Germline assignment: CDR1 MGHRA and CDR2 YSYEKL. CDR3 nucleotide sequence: TGCGCCAGCAGCCAATCCAGGGGGGCGCAGGAGACCCAGTACTTC. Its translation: CASSQSRGAQETQYF.

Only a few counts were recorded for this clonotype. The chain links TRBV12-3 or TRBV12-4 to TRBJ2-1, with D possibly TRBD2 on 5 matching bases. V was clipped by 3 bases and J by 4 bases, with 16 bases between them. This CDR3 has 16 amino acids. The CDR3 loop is CASSFVETEAYNEQFF. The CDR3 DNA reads TGTGCCAGCAGTTTTGTTGAGACGGAGGCTTACAATGAGCAGTTCTTC.

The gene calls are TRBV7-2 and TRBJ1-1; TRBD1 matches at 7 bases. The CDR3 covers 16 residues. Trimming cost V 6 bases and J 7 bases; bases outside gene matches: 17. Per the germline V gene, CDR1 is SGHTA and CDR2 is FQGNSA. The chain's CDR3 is CASSFVLQGVGIEAFF. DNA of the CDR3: TGTGCCAGCAGTTTCGTCCTTCAGGGGGTGGGCATTGAAGCTTTCTTT.